The next 9 T cell receptor beta chains were all read from a single sample in a study of shared clonotypes between healthy human individuals. The assay was immunoSEQ multiplex PCR, and TCRdb's table has in-frame clones only and misses some. The sample gives around 2.5 million clones, approximately 94% of which show up once; 0.35% to 0.45% is in the top ten. Sample: naive CD4+ T cells from PBMCs. Stated subset: CD45RA+ positively selected. All receptors derive from a man aged 18 to 29 in good health. Some clones in this sample may be carry-over from other donors' samples.

Comments on this clone: This same CDR3 is encoded by further DNA sequences in the sample. The J gene is TRBJ2-7, the V gene TRBV6-5; 9 nucleotides match TRBD1. This CDR3 comprises 12 residues. V shed 8 bases and J 2 bases; nucleotides not matched to a gene: 1. Germline V gives CDR1 MNHEY, CDR2 SVGAGI. CDR3 amino acids: CASRDRAYEQYF. As DNA, the CDR3 is TGTGCCAGCCGGGACAGGGCCTACGAGCAGTACTTC.

V and J are TRBV11-2 and TRBJ2-7, with D possibly TRBD1 on 6 matching bases. Trimming took off 4 bases at V and 1 base at J, with 14 bases between the two ends. The CDR3 contains 15 residues. The germline gives CDR1 SGHAT, CDR2 FQNNGV. The CDR3 loop is CASSSRPDRSYEQYF. Written as DNA, the CDR3 is TGTGCCAGCAGCTCCCGACCCGACAGGTCCTACGAGCAGTACTTC. Filled out from reference TRBV11-2 and TRBJ2-7, the complete variable domain reads EAGVAQSPRYKIIEKRQSVAFWCNPISGHATLYWYQQILGQGPKLLIQFQNNGVVDDSQLPKDRFSAERLKGVDSTLKIQPAKLEDSAVYLCASSSRPDRSYEQYFGPGTRLTVT.

V gene TRBV6-5 combines with J gene TRBJ2-1; 8 bases match TRBD1. J gave up 8 bases and V 4 bases, and 7 bases lay outside the gene matches. The CDR3 extends over 14 amino acids. The germline CDR1 and CDR2 sequences are MNHEY and SVGAGI. The CDR3 DNA sequence: TGTGCCAGCAGTTTCACAGGGGGGCTCGATGAGCAGTTCTTC. As protein: CASSFTGGLDEQFF.

This chain connects TRBV4-2 to TRBJ2-7; TRBD1 aligns across 8 bases. The CDR3 has 13 residues. The germline gives CDR1 LGHNA, CDR2 YNFKEQ. Losses at the gene ends were 2 bases for V and 4 bases for J; bases not matched to a gene: 1. The CDR3 reads CASSQTGGYEQYF. In DNA, the CDR3 is TGTGCCAGCAGCCAAACAGGGGGATACGAGCAGTACTTC.

Points on this clone: Other DNA variants within this sample encode the same CDR3. The V and J genes are TRBV15 and TRBJ2-7; D is tentatively TRBD1 or TRBD2 (6 bases each). V dropped 0 bases and J dropped 3 bases, with 9 bases sitting between them. Germline V gene sequence: CDR1 LNHNV, CDR2 YYDKDF (reference sequence). The CDR3 extends over 14 amino acids. CDR3: CATSRDGGGYEQYF. The CDR3 nucleotides read TGTGCCACCAGCAGAGACGGGGGCGGCTACGAGCAGTACTTC.

V usage is TRBV5-1 and J usage is TRBJ2-2, with 8 bases matching TRBD1. Trimming at V came to 5 bases and at J to 1 base, leaving 4 bases not matched to a gene. Germline CDR1 SGHRS, CDR2 YFSETQ. This CDR3 spans 15 amino acids. This CDR3 reads CASREGTGNTGELFF. The CDR3 DNA is TGCGCCAGCAGGGAAGGGACAGGGAACACCGGGGAGCTGTTTTTT. The entire variable domain, with the rest obtained from reference TRBV5-1 and TRBJ2-2, is as follows: KAGVTQTPRYLIKTRGQQVTLSCSPISGHRSVSWYQQTPGQGLQFLFEYFSETQRNKGNFPGRFSGRQFSNSRSEMNVSTLELGDSALYLCASREGTGNTGELFFGEGSRLTVL.

The rearrangement links TRBV7-9 to TRBJ2-2; weak D call: TRBD2 (6 bases). V lost 1 base, J lost 9 bases, and 9 bases lay in between. Germline CDR1 SEHNR, CDR2 FQNEAQ (reference sequence). This CDR3 spans 13 amino acids. CDR3 sequence reads: CASSLDGGRELFF. In nucleotides, the CDR3 is TGTGCCAGCAGCTTAGATGGAGGGAGGGAGCTGTTTTTT.

This clone was seen once. The chain has TRBV5-6 and TRBJ1-2; D is possibly TRBD1 (5 bases). The CDR3 has 15 residues. Trimming removed 0 bases at V and 1 base at J, with 10 bases between. Germline V gives CDR1 SGHDT, CDR2 YYEEEE. This CDR3 is CASSLVSQGNYGYTF. CDR3 DNA: TGTGCCAGCAGCTTGGTAAGCCAGGGTAACTATGGCTACACCTTC.

The chain joins TRBV28 to TRBJ2-2; D possibly matches TRBD1 or TRBD2 (5 bases each). The CDR3 is 16 residues long. Trimming took 5 bases from V and 5 from J, leaving 18 bases between them. Germline CDR1 and CDR2: MDHEN and SYDVKM. CDR3 residues: CASSVRSRGGTGELFF. Written as DNA, the CDR3 is TGTGCCAGCAGTGTCCGGTCTAGGGGCGGGACCGGGGAGCTGTTTTTT.